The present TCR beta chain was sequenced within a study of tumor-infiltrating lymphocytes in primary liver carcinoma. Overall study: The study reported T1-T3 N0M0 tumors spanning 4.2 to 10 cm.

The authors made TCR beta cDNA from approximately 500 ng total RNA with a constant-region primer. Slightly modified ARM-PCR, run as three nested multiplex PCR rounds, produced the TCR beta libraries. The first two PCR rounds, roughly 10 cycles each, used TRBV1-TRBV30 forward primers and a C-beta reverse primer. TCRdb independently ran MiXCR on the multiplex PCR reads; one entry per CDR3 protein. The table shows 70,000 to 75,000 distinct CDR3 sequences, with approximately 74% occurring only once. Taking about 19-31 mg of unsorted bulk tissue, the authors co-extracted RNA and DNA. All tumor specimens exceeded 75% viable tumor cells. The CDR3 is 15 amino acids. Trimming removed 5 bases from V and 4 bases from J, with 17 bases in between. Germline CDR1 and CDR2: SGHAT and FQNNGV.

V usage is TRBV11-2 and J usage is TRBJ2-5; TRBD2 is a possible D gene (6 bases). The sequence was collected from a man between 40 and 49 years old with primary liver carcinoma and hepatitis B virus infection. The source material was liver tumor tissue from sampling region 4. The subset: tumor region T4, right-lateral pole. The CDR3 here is CASSVLIGAGETQYF. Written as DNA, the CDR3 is TGTGCCAGCAGCGTTCTGATAGGAGCGGGAGAGACCCAGTACTTC. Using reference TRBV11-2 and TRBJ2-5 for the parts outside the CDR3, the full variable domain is EAGVAQSPRYKIIEKRQSVAFWCNPISGHATLYWYQQILGQGPKLLIQFQNNGVVDDSQLPKDRFSAERLKGVDSTLKIQPAKLEDSAVYLCASSVLIGAGETQYFGPGTRLLVL.